The T cell receptor beta chain under discussion was sequenced for a study of T-cell reconstitution after alpha-beta-depleted transplantation in children. The library targeted TCRbeta and was prepared with unique molecular identifiers. A single record per CDR3 protein comes from TCRdb applying MiXCR to the PCR reads. This table has approximately 500,000 distinct CDR3 sequences, about 11% appearing once. This clonotype was counted many times. CDR1 MNHNS and CDR2 SASEGT come from the germline V gene. The CDR3 loop spans 17 amino acids. With V trimmed by 6 bases and J by 2 bases, 10 bases remained unmatched.

The sequence came from a child aged 2 to 15 with inherited bone marrow failure, due to receive a stem cell transplant. This specimen was PBMCs, taken before TCRalphabeta/CD19-depleted stem cell transplant. This chain connects TRBV6-1 to TRBJ2-7; TRBD2 agrees at 13 bases. CDR3 nucleotide sequence: TGTGCCAGCAGCCCTTACCCACTAGCGGGAGGGCCCTACGAGCAGTACTTC. Translation gives CASSPYPLAGGPYEQYF.